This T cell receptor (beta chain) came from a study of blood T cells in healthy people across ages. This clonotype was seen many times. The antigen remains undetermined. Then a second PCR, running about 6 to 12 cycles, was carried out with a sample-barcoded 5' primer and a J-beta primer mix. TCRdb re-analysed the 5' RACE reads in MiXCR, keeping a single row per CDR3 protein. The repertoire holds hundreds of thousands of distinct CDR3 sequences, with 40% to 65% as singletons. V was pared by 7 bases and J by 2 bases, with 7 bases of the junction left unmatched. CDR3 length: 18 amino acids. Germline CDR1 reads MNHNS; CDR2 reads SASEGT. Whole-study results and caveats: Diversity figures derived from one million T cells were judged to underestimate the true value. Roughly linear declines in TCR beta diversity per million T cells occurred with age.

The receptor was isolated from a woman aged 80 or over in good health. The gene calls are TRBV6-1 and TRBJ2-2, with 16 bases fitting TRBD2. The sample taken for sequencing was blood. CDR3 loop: CASTRGTSGGANTGELFF. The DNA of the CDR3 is TGTGCCAGCACCCGAGGGACTAGCGGGGGGGCCAACACCGGGGAGCTGTTTTTT.